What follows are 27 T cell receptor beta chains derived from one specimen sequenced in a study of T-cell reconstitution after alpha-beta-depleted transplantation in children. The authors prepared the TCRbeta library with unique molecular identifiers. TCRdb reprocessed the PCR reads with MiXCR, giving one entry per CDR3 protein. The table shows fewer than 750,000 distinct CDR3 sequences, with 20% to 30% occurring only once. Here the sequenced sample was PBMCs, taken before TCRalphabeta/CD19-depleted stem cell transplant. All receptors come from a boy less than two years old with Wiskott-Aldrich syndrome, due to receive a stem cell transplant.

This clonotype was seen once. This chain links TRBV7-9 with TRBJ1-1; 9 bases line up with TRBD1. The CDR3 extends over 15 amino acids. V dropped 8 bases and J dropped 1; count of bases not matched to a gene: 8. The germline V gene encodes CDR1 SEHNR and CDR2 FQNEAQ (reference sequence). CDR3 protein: CASGLTGGKNTEAFF. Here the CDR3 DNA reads TGTGCCAGCGGCCTTACAGGGGGCAAGAACACTGAAGCTTTCTTT.

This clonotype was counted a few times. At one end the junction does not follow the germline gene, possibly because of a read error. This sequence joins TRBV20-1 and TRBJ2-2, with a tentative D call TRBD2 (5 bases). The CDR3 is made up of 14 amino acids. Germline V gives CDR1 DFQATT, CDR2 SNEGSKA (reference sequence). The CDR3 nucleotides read TGCAGTGCTAGATTTCCACGGGGTACCGGGGAGCTTTTTTTT. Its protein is CSARFPRGTGELFF.

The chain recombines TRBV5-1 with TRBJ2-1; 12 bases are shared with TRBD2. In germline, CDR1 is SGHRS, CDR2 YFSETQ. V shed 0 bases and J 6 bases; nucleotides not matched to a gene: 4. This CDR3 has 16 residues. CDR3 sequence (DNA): TGCGCCAGCAGCTTGGTCCTAGCGGGAGGGCCCAATGAGCAGTTCTTC. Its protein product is CASSLVLAGGPNEQFF.

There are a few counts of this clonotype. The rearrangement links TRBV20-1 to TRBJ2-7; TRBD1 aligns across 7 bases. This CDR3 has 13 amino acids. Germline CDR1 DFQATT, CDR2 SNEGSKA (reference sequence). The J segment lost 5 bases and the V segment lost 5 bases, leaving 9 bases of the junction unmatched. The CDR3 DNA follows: TGCAGTGCTCTAGACAGGGTCGTCGACGAGCAGTACTTC. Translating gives CSALDRVVDEQYF.

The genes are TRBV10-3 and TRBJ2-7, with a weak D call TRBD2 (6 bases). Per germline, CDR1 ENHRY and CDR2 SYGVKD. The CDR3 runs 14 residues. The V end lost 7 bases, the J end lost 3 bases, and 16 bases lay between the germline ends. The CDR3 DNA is TGTGCCATCACCAAGCAGGGAGGTGACTACGAGCAGTACTTC. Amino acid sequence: CAITKQGGDYEQYF.

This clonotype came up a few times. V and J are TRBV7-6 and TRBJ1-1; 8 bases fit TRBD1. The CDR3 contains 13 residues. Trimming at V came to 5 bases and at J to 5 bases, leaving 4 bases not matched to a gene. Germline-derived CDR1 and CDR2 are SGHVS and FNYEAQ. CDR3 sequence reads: CASSQWTGTEAFF. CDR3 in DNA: TGTGCCAGCAGCCAGTGGACAGGGACTGAAGCTTTCTTT.

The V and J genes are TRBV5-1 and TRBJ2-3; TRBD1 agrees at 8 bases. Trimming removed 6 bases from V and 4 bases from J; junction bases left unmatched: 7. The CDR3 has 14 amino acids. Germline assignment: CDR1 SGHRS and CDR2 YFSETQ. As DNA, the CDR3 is TGCGCCAGCACCCGTCCGGGACAGGCAGATACGCAGTATTTT. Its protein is CASTRPGQADTQYF. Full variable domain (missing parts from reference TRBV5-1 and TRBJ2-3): KAGVTQTPRYLIKTRGQQVTLSCSPISGHRSVSWYQQTPGQGLQFLFEYFSETQRNKGNFPGRFSGRQFSNSRSEMNVSTLELGDSALYLCASTRPGQADTQYFGPGTRLTVL.

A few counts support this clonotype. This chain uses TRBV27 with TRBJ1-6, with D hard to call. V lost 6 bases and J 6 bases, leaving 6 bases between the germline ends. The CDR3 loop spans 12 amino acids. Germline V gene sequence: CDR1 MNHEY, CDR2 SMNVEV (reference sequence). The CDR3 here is CASRTRNSPLHF. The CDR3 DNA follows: TGTGCCAGCAGGACACGTAATTCACCCCTCCACTTT.

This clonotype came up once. The CDR3 here is CASRPLALVNTQYF. DNA for the CDR3: TGTGCCAGCAGACCCCTAGCGTTGGTAAATACGCAGTATTTT. The rearrangement uses TRBV28 and TRBJ2-3, with D tentatively TRBD2 (6 bases). The V end was cut by 6 bases, the J end by 7 bases, with 17 bases between. Germline CDR1 is MDHEN and CDR2 is SYDVKM. The CDR3 covers 14 residues.

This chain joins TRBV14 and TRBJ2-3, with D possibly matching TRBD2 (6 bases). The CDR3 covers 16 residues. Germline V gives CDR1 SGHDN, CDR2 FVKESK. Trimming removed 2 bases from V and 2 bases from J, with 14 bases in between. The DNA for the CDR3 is TGTGCCAGCAGCCAAATCGGCGGGGTGGACACAGATACGCAGTATTTT. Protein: CASSQIGGVDTDTQYF. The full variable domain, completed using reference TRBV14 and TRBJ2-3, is EAGVTQFPSHSVIEKGQTVTLRCDPISGHDNLYWYRRVMGKEIKFLLHFVKESKQDESGMPNNRFLAERTGGTYSTLKVQPAELEDSGVYFCASSQIGGVDTDTQYFGPGTRLTVL.

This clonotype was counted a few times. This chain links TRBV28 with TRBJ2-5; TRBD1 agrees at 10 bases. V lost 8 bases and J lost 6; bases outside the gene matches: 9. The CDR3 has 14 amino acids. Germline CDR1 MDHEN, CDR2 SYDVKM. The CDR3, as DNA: TGTGCCAGCCAGACAGGGGGCGCGATGAAGACCCAGTACTTC. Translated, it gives CASQTGGAMKTQYF.

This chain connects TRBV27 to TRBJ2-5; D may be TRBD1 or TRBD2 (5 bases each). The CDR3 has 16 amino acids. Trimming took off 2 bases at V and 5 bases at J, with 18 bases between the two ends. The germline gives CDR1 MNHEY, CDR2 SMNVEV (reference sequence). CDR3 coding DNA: TGTGCCAGCAGTTTAGGTCTCGCAGGGAGAAGCGAGACCCAGTACTTC. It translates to CASSLGLAGRSETQYF.

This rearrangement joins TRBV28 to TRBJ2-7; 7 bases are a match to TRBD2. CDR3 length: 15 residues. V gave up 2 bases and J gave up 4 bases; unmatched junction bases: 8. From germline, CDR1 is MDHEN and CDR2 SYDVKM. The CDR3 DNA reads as TGTGCCAGCAGTTTAGACGGCGGGAGAGGGTACGAGCAGTACTTC. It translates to CASSLDGGRGYEQYF.

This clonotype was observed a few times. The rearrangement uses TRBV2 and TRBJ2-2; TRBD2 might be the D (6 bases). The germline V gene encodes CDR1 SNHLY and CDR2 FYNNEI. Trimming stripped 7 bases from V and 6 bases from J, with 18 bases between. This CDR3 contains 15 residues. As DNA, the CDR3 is TGTGCCAGCACGAGAGAGGGTGGGAGGTCCGGGGAGCTGTTTTTT. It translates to CASTREGGRSGELFF.

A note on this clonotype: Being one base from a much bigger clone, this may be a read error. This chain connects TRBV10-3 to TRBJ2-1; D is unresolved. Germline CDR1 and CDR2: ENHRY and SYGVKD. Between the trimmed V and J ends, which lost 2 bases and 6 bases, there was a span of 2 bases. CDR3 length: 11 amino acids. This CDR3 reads CAISEVNEQFF. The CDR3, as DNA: TGTGCCATCAGTGAGGTCAATGAGCAGTTCTTC.

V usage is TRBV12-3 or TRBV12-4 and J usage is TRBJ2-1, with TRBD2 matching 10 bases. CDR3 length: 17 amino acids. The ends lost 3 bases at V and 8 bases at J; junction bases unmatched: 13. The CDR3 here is CASSLGQISGRIHEQFF. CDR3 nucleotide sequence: TGTGCCAGCAGTTTGGGCCAGATTAGCGGGAGGATACATGAGCAGTTCTTC.

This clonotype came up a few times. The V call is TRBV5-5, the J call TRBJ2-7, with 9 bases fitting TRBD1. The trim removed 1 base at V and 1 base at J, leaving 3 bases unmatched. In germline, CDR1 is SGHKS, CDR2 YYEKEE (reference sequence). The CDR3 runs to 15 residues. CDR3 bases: TGTGCCAGCAGCTTGCGACAGGGGGTTTCCTACGAGCAGTACTTC. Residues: CASSLRQGVSYEQYF.

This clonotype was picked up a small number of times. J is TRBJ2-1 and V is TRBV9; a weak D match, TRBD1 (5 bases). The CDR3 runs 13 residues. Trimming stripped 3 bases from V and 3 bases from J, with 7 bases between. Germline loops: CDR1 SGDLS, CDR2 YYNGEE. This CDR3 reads CASSATVYNEQFF. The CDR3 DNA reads TGTGCCAGCAGCGCGACAGTCTACAATGAGCAGTTCTTC.

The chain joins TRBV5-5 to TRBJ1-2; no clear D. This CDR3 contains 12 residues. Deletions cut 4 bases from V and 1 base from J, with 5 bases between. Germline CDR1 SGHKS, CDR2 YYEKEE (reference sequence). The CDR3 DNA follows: TGTGCCAGCAGCCGAGTTAACTATGGCTACACCTTC. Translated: CASSRVNYGYTF.

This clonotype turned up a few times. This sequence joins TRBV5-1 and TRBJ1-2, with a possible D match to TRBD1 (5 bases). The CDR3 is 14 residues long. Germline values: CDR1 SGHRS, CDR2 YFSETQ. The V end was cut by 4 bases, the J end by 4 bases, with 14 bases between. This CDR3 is CASSPAGQSYGYTF. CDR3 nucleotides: TGCGCCAGCAGCCCTGCAGGGCAGTCCTATGGCTACACCTTC.

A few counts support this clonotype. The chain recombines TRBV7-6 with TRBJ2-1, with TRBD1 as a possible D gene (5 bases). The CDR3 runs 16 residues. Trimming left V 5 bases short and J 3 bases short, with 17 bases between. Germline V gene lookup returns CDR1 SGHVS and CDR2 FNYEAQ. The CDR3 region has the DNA TGTGCCAGCAGCCCAAACCCCTGGGGCTACTACAATGAGCAGTTCTTC. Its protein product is CASSPNPWGYYNEQFF.

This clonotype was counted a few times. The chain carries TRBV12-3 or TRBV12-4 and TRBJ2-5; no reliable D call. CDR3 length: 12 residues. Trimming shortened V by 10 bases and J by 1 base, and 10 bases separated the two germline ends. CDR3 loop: CATARRQETQYF. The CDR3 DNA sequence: TGTGCCACCGCCCGGCGCCAAGAGACCCAGTACTTC.

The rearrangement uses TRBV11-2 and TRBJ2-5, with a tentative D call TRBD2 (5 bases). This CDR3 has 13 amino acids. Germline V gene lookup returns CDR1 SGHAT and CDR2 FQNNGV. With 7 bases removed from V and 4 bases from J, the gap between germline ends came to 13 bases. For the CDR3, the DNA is TGTGCCAGCATGTTTCGCGCGGGAGAGACCCAGTACTTC. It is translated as CASMFRAGETQYF.

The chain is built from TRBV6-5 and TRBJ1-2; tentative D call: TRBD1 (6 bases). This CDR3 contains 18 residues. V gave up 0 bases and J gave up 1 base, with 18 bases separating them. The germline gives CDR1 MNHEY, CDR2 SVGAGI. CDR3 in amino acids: CASSYSKGQGHINYGYTF. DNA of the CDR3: TGTGCCAGCAGTTACTCGAAGGGGCAGGGGCACATTAACTATGGCTACACCTTC.

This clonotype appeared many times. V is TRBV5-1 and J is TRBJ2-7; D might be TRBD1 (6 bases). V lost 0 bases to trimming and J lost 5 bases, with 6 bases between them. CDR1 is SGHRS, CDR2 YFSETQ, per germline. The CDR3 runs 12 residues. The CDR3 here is CASSLAGDEQYF. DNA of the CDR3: TGCGCCAGCAGCTTGGCAGGGGACGAGCAGTACTTC. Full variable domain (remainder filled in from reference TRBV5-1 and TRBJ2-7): KAGVTQTPRYLIKTRGQQVTLSCSPISGHRSVSWYQQTPGQGLQFLFEYFSETQRNKGNFPGRFSGRQFSNSRSEMNVSTLELGDSALYLCASSLAGDEQYFGPGTRLTVT.

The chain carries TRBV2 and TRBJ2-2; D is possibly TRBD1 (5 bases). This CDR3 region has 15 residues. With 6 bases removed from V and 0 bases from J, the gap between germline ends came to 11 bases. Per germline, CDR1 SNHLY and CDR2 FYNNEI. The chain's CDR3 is CASRGAVANTGELFF. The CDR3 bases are TGTGCCAGCAGAGGGGCAGTCGCGAACACCGGGGAGCTGTTTTTT. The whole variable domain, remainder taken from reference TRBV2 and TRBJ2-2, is EPEVTQTPSHQVTQMGQEVILRCVPISNHLYFYWYRQILGQKVEFLVSFYNNEISEKSEIFDDQFSVERPDGSNFTLKIRSTKLEDSAMYFCASRGAVANTGELFFGEGSRLTVL.

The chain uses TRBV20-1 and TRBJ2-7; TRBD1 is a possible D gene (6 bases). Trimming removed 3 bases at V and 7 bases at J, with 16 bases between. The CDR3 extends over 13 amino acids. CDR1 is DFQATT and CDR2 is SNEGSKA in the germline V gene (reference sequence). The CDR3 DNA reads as TGCAGTGCTAGTTTTTTGGGGGCAGGGGAGCAGTACTTC. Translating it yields CSASFLGAGEQYF.